This T cell receptor (beta chain) was documented in a study of T cell repertoires in cytomegalovirus infection. Study-wide context: Public TCR beta signature analysis indicated the presence of both CMV infection and matching HLA type.

This clonotype was seen repeatedly, ten times or more. Its target is unknown. Overall study findings and caveats: HLA-C-restricted CMV-specific TCR beta clonotypes prevailed in the ex vivo response. Summed frequency of public TCR beta families distinguished CMV carriers with the relevant HLA.

Trimming at V came to 3 bases and at J to 6 bases, leaving 5 bases not matched to a gene. The length of the CDR3 is 14 residues. Germline V gene lookup returns CDR1 SGHVS and CDR2 FQNEAQ. TCRdb processed the reads anew with MiXCR; each CDR3 protein has one entry. The repertoire holds about 490,000 distinct CDR3 sequences, with about 15% as singletons. The TCR was taken from a human donor in good health (CMV status not recorded). Some clones in this sample may be carry-over from other donors' samples. Sequencing was performed on CD8+ T cells from PBMCs. The chain uses TRBV7-8 and TRBJ2-3; 8 bases map to TRBD2. The CDR3 region is CASSFGLARDTQYF. CDR3 DNA: TGTGCCAGCAGCTTCGGACTAGCAAGGGATACGCAGTATTTT.